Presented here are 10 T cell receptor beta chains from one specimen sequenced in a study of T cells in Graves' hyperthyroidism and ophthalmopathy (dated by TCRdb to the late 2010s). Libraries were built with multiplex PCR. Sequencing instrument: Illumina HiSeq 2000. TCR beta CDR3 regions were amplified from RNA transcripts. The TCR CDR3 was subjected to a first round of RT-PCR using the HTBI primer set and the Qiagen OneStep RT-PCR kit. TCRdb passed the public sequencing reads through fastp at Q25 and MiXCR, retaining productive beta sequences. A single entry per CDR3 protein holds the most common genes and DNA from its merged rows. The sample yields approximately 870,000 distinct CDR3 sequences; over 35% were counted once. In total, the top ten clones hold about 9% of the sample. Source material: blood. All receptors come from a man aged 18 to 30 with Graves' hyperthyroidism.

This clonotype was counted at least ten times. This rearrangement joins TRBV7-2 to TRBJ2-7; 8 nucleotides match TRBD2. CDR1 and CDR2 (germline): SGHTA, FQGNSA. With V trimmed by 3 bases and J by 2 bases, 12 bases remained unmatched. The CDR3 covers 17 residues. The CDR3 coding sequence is TGTGCCAGCAGCTTGCGCTCGAAGCGGGAGCGGGCCTACGAGCAGTACTTC. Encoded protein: CASSLRSKRERAYEQYF.

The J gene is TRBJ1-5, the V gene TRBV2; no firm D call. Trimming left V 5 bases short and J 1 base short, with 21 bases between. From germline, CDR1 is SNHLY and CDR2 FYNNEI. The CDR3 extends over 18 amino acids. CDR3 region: CASSYTMRWVGSNQPQHF. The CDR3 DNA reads TGTGCCAGCAGTTACACCATGCGATGGGTTGGGAGCAATCAGCCCCAGCATTTT.

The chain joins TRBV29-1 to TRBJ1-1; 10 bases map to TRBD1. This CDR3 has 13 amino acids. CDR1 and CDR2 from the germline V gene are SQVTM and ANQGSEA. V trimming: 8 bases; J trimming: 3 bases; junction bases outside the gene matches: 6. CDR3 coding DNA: TGCAGCTCCTCGGACAGGGGGGACACTGAAGCTTTCTTT. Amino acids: CSSSDRGDTEAFF.

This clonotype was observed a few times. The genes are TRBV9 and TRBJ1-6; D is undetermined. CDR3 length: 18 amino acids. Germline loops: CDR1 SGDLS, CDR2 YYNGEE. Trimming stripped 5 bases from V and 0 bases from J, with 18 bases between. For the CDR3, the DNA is TGTGCCAGCAGTAGCGTGGGTGGTTCGGACTCCTATAATTCACCCCTCCACTTT. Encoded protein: CASSSVGGSDSYNSPLHF.

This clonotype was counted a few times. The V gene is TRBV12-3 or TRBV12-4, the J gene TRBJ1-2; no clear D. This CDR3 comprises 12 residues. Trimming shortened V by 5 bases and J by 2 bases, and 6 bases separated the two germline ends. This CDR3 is CASSTMNYGYTF. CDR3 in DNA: TGTGCCAGCAGTACAATGAACTATGGCTACACCTTC.

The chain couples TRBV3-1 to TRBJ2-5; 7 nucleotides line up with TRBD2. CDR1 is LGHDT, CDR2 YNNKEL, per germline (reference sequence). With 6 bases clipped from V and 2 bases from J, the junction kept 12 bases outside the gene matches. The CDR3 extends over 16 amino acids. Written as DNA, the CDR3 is TGTGCCAGCAGTCGGACTGTTCTAGCGGCACAAGAGACCCAGTACTTC. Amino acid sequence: CASSRTVLAAQETQYF.

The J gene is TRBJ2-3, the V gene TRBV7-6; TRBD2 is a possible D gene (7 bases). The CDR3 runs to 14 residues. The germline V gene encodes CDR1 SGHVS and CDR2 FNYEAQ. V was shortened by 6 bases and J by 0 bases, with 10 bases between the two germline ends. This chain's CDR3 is CASRGGGSTDTQYF. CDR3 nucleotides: TGTGCCAGCAGAGGGGGGGGGAGCACAGATACGCAGTATTTT. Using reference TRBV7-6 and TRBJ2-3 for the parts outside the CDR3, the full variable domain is GAGVSQSPRYKVTKRGQDVALRCDPISGHVSLYWYRQALGQGPEFLTYFNYEAQQDKSGLPNDRFSAERPEGSISTLTIQRTEQRDSAMYRCASRGGGSTDTQYFGPGTRLTVL.

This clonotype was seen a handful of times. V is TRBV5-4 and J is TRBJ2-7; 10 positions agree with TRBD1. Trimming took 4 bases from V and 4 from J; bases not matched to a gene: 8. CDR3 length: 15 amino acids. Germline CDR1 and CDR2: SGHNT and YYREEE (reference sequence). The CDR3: CASSPWTGGLYEQYF. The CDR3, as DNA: TGTGCCAGCAGCCCCTGGACAGGGGGATTGTACGAGCAGTACTTC.

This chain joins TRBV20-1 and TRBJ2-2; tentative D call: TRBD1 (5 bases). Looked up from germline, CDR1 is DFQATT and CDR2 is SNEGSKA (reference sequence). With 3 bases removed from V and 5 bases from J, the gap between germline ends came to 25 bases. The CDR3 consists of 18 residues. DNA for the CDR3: TGCAGTGCTAGGCGCTTGGGTAATGGGGCCCTACCAACCGGGGAGCTGTTTTTT. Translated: CSARRLGNGALPTGELFF.

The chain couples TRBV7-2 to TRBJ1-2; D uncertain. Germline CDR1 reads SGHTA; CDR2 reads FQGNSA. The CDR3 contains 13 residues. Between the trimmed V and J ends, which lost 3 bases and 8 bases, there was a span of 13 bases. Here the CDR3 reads CASSFPPFEGYTF. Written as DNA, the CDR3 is TGTGCCAGCAGCTTCCCCCCTTTTGAAGGCTACACCTTC.